This T cell receptor (beta chain) was identified in a study of blood T cell repertoires in COVID-19. About the research overall: Samples came from the United States, Italy and Spain, spanning acute and convalescent COVID-19. From T cells, B-cell-depleted T cells, or PBMCs came the material, which was cDNA or gDNA.

Germline CDR1 reads MNHEY; CDR2 reads SMNVEV (reference sequence). The CDR3 extends over 17 amino acids. Germline trimming cut 4 bases from V and 3 bases from J; bases unmatched to any gene: 9. In the original processing: Reference gene primer amplification in the assay estimated nucleated cell counts. Data came from immunoSEQ multiplex PCR; TCRdb stores just in-frame clones and leaves some out. V, J and clone size reflect that table, while D and trimming were determined from the DNA. The data show 200,000 or so clones, with about 88% seen just once and 1.9% held by the top ten. Sequencing was carried out using peripheral blood. This chain joins TRBV27 and TRBJ2-1; 10 bases are a match to TRBD2. The source of this sequence is a man in his forties or fifties with active or convalescent COVID-19. The CDR3: CASSSPILAGDYNEQFF. The CDR3 DNA sequence: TGTGCCAGCAGTTCTCCTATTCTAGCGGGGGACTACAATGAGCAGTTCTTC.